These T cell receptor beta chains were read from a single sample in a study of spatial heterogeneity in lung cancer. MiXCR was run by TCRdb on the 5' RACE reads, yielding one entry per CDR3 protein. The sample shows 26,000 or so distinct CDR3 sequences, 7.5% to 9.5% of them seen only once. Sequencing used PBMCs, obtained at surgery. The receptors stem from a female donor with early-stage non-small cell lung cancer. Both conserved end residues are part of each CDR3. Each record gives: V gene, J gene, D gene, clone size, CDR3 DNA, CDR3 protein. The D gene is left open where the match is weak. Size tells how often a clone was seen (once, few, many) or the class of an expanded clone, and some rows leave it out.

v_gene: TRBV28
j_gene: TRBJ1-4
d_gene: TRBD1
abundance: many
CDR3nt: TGTGCCAGCAGTTTATTTCGACAGGGTACTAATGAAAAACTGTTTTTT
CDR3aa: CASSLFRQGTNEKLFF

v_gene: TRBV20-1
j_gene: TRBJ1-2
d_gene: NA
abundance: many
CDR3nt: TGCAGTGCTTATACGGGACGAGGAGGCTACACCTTC
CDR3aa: CSAYTGRGGYTF

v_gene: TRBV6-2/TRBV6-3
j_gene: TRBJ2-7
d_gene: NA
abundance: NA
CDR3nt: TGTGCCAGCAGTACAGGGAGCTCCTACGAGCAGTACTTC
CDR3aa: CASSTGSSYEQYF

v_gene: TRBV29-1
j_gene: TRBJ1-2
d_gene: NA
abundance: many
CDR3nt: TGCAGCGTTGAATTGGATGGCTACACCTTC
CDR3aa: CSVELDGYTF

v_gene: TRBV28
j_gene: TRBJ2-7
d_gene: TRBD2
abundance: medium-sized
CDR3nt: TGTGCCAGCAGTCCTCCTAGCGGGAGTTCCTACGAGCAGTACTTC
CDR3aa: CASSPPSGSSYEQYF

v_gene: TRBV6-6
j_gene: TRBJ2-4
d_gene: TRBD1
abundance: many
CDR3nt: TGTGCCAGCAGTTACCCGACAGGGCCCGCCAAAAACATTCAGTACTTC
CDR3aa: CASSYPTGPAKNIQYF

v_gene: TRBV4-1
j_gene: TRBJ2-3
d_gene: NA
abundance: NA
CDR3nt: TGCGCCAGCAGCCAGGGCGGATCGGCAGATACGCAGTATTTT
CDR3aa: CASSQGGSADTQYF

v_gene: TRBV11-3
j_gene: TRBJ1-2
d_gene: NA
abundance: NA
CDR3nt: TGTGCCAGCAGCCAGGGTCCACTCTATGGCTACACCTTC
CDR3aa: CASSQGPLYGYTF

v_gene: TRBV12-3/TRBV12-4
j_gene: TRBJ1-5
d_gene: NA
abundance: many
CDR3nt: TGTGCCAGCAGTTCTCGGGCCCGAAGTCAGCCCCAGCATTTT
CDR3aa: CASSSRARSQPQHF

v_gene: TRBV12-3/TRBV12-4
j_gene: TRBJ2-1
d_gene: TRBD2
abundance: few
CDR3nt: TGTGCCAGCAGGTTCGGCGGGAGATCCGATGAGCAGTTCTTC
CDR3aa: CASRFGGRSDEQFF

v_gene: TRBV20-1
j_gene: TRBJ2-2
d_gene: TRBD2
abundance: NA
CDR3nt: TGCAGTGCACGTAGCGGGAGTGGGGCCGGGGAGCTGTTTTTT
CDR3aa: CSARSGSGAGELFF

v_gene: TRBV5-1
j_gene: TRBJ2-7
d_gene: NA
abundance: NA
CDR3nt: TGCGCCAGCAGCTTACTCTCCGGACGGTCGTCCTACGAGCAGTACTTC
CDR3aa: CASSLLSGRSSYEQYF

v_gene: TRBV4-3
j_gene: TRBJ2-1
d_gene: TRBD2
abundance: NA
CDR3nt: TGCGCCAGCAGCCAAGATGGGGAGGGCCACGTTGAGCAGTTCTTC
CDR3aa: CASSQDGEGHVEQFF

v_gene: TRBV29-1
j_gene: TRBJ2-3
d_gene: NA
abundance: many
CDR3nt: TGCAGCGTTAGGACAACCTTGCCCACAGATACGCAGTATTTT
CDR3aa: CSVRTTLPTDTQYF

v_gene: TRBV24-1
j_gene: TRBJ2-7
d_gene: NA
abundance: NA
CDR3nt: TGTGCCACCAGTGACCCCCGGACACCCTCCTACGAGCAGTACTTC
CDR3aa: CATSDPRTPSYEQYF